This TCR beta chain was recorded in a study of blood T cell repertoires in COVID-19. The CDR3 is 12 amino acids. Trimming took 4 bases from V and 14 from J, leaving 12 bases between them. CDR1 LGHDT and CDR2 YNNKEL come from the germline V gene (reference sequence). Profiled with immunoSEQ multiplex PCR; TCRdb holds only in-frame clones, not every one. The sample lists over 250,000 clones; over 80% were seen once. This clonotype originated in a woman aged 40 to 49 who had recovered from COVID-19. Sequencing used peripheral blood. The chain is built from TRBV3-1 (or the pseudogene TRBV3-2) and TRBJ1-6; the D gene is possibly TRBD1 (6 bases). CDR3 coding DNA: TGTGCCAGCAGCCCTCAGGGGCTGACCCTCCACTTT. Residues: CASSPQGLTLHF.